The T cell receptor (beta chain) described here comes from a study of blood T cell repertoires in COVID-19. Data came from immunoSEQ multiplex PCR; TCRdb stores just in-frame clones and leaves some out. This sample has approximately 130,000 clones, with approximately 85% found just once. Germline lookup yields CDR1 SGHRS and CDR2 YFSETQ. The CDR3 totals 15 residues. V trimming: 4 bases; J trimming: 4 bases; junction bases outside the gene matches: 8. This clone was detected only a few times. The specimen was peripheral blood. The receptor's source is a human donor in a cohort sampled during active COVID-19. The chain combines TRBV5-1 with TRBJ1-2; 9 positions agree with TRBD1. The CDR3 region has the DNA TGCGCCAGCAGCAGTGCCCCGACAGGGGGCTATGGCTACACCTTC. Its protein is CASSSAPTGGYGYTF.